The sample holds many counts of the clone carrying this T cell receptor beta chain. Its antigen is not identified. The CDR3 spans 15 residues. V was pared by 2 bases and J by 1 base, with 8 bases between. CDR1 is LGHDT and CDR2 is YNNKEL in the germline V gene (reference sequence). The sample is drawn from a study of identical twins. Template switching added a universal primer site; cDNA carried unique molecular identifiers. One entry per CDR3 protein, called by TCRdb with MiXCR from the 5' RACE reads. The sample has about 700,000 distinct CDR3 sequences; 6% to 6.5% are singletons. Findings of the study overall: Alpha sequences out of frame and shared by twins had excess low generation probability. Abundant beta clonotypes from cord blood had fewer insertions, unlike memory repertoires, which showed none. The authors drew conclusions from cross-sectional statistical analysis rather than following the same donors.

This chain connects TRBV3-1 to TRBJ2-2, with TRBD2 as a possible D gene (5 bases). The sample comprised naive T cells sorted from blood. The TCR was taken from a man younger than 35 in good health. This CDR3 reads CASSQNSGNTGELFF. In nucleotides, the CDR3 is TGTGCCAGCAGCCAAAACAGCGGGAACACCGGGGAGCTGTTTTTT. Complete variable domain (other parts from reference TRBV3-1 and TRBJ2-2): DTAVSQTPKYLVTQMGNDKSIKCEQNLGHDTMYWYKQDSKKFLKIMFSYNNKELIINETVPNRFSPKSPDKAHLNLHINSLELGDSAVYFCASSQNSGNTGELFFGEGSRLTVL.